A single T cell receptor (beta chain) is shown here with its context. This specimen belongs to a study of cytomegalovirus exposure and HLA in healthy donors. Study at large: The Caucasian-associated ancestry cluster held 65% to 90% of 398 genotyped donors.

13 Jbeta primers and 60 Vbeta primers were used for the PCR. TCRdb's copy holds only in-frame clones and misses some; the assay was immunoSEQ multiplex PCR. The sample contains roughly 150,000 clones, 75% to 80% of which appear only once. The CDR3 is 15 residues long. Germline V gene sequence: CDR1 SGHVS, CDR2 FNYEAQ. V gave up 5 bases and J gave up 4 bases; unmatched junction bases: 10. The sequenced sample was PBMCs. The chain combines TRBV7-6 with TRBJ2-7, with 8 bases that match TRBD1. The source of this sequence is a male donor in good health and CMV-seronegative. CDR3 DNA: TGTGCCAGCAGCCCCAATAATGGACAGGGTTACGAGCAGTACTTC. As protein: CASSPNNGQGYEQYF.